These 25 T cell receptor beta chains originate from one sample sequenced in a study of T cell responses to AZD1222 COVID-19 vaccine. TCRdb's table, derived via immunoSEQ multiplex PCR, lists solely in-frame clones and lacks some. The sample lists roughly 180,000 clones; 80% to 95% were seen once. Specimen: peripheral blood, collected 28 days after the second AZD1222 dose. All receptors derive from an adult who received the AZD1222 COVID-19 vaccine.

The rearrangement links TRBV2 to TRBJ1-6; D call uncertain. Germline CDR1 reads SNHLY; CDR2 reads FYNNEI. The CDR3 contains 13 residues. V gave up 7 bases and J gave up 7 bases, with 11 bases separating them. CDR3 nucleotide sequence: TGTGCCAGCAATTTGGGTGAGAATTCACCCCTCCACTTT. The encoded protein is CASNLGENSPLHF.

The rearrangement links TRBV5-1 to TRBJ2-2; D is ambiguous. V shed 5 bases and J shed 3 bases, with 11 bases lying between them. CDR1 is SGHRS and CDR2 is YFSETQ in the germline V gene. The CDR3 has 14 amino acids. The CDR3 nucleotides read TGCGCCAGCAGTGAAGCCGGGCACACCGGGGAGCTGTTTTTT. It yields the protein CASSEAGHTGELFF. The variable domain in full, completed from reference TRBV5-1 and TRBJ2-2, reads KAGVTQTPRYLIKTRGQQVTLSCSPISGHRSVSWYQQTPGQGLQFLFEYFSETQRNKGNFPGRFSGRQFSNSRSEMNVSTLELGDSALYLCASSEAGHTGELFFGEGSRLTVL.

V is TRBV7-8 and J is TRBJ1-1; D possibly corresponds to TRBD1 (5 bases). CDR1 and CDR2 (germline): SGHVS, FQNEAQ. V was trimmed by 0 bases and J by 5 bases, leaving 22 bases between them. The CDR3 has 18 residues. CDR3 region: CASSLAWAGSAGQTEAFF. The DNA of the CDR3 is TGTGCCAGCAGCTTAGCGTGGGCGGGCAGTGCGGGGCAAACTGAAGCTTTCTTT.

V and J are TRBV6-2 or TRBV6-3 and TRBJ2-7, with TRBD2 matching over 7 bases. The CDR3 loop spans 13 amino acids. J lost 3 bases, V lost 6 bases, and 5 bases had no gene match. Germline CDR1 reads MNHEY; CDR2 reads SVGEGT. For the CDR3, the DNA is TGTGCCAGCAGCGGGAGGCTTGGCTACGAGCAGTACTTC. This codes for CASSGRLGYEQYF.

The chain recombines TRBV3-1 (or the pseudogene TRBV3-2) with TRBJ2-3; no definite D call. This CDR3 comprises 16 residues. In germline, CDR1 is LGHDT, CDR2 YNNKEL (reference sequence). Trimming removed 6 bases from V and 2 bases from J, with 18 bases in between. The CDR3 nucleotides are TGTGCCAGCAGGCAGACTTTGACAATCCCCACAGATACGCAGTATTTT. This encodes CASRQTLTIPTDTQYF.

CDR3 protein: CASTHLMTYGYTF. CDR3 sequence (DNA): TGTGCCAGCACTCACCTGATGACCTATGGCTACACCTTC. The gene calls are TRBV6-5 and TRBJ1-2; D is ambiguous. CDR1 and CDR2 (germline): MNHEY, SVGAGI. The length of the CDR3 is 13 residues. Trimming pared 7 bases from V and 4 bases from J, leaving 13 bases between.

CDR3 region: CASSAPDRWTDTQYF. CDR3 bases: TGTGCCAGCAGCGCCCCGGACAGGTGGACAGATACGCAGTATTTT. The rearrangement links TRBV9 to TRBJ2-3; TRBD1 matches at 7 bases. The CDR3 extends over 15 amino acids. The V gene's germline CDR1 is SGDLS and CDR2 YYNGEE. V gave up 3 bases and J gave up 3 bases; unmatched junction bases: 7.

The CDR3 loop is CASGDSYEQYF. The CDR3 nucleotides are TGTGCCAGCGGGGACTCCTACGAGCAGTACTTC. The chain is built from TRBV27 and TRBJ2-7; D ambiguous. Per the germline V gene, CDR1 is MNHEY and CDR2 is SMNVEV (reference sequence). This CDR3 region has 11 residues. Trimming took 8 bases from V and 0 from J, leaving 5 bases between them.

The V call is TRBV7-8, the J call TRBJ2-7; 8 bases line up with TRBD1. V gave up 4 bases and J gave up 7 bases; unmatched junction bases: 9. The CDR3 is made up of 14 amino acids. The germline V gene encodes CDR1 SGHVS and CDR2 FQNEAQ. CDR3 DNA: TGTGCCAGCAGCTCCATCAGGGGGCGGAGGGAGCAGTACTTC. Its translation is CASSSIRGRREQYF.

The rearrangement uses TRBV5-1 and TRBJ1-3; possibly TRBD1 for D (5 bases). The CDR3 runs to 14 residues. Per germline, CDR1 SGHRS and CDR2 YFSETQ. The germline V and J ends were trimmed by 0 bases and 3 bases, with 7 bases remaining between them. The CDR3 loop is CASSLAGYGNTIYF. The CDR3 coding sequence is TGCGCCAGCAGCTTGGCAGGGTATGGAAACACCATATATTTT.

J is TRBJ1-4 and V is TRBV6-5, with TRBD1 identical over 7 bases. The germline gives CDR1 MNHEY, CDR2 SVGAGI. The length of the CDR3 is 14 residues. Trimming at V came to 6 bases and at J to 0 bases, leaving 1 base not matched to a gene. CDR3 loop: CASRGTATNEKLFF. Here the CDR3 DNA reads TGTGCCAGCAGGGGGACAGCAACTAATGAAAAACTGTTTTTT.

This clone has only a few counts. The gene calls are TRBV6-2 or TRBV6-3 and TRBJ1-2; D gene uncertain. Germline lookup yields CDR1 MNHEY and CDR2 SVGEGT. V gave up 7 bases and J gave up 4 bases, with 16 bases separating them. CDR3 length: 14 amino acids. The CDR3 region has the DNA TGTGCCAGCACCCCAGAGGGAGCGGGCTATGGCTACACCTTC. Translation gives CASTPEGAGYGYTF.

The gene calls are TRBV19 and TRBJ2-3; 7 bases agree with TRBD1. The CDR3 has 14 amino acids. With V trimmed by 3 bases and J by 2 bases, 2 bases remained unmatched. Germline assignment: CDR1 LNHDA and CDR2 SQIVND (reference sequence). The CDR3 DNA follows: TGTGCCAGTAGTATGGGACAGACCACAGATACGCAGTATTTT. Amino acids: CASSMGQTTDTQYF.

The genes are TRBV5-1 and TRBJ2-3, with D unclear. This CDR3 is built from 14 residues. The V gene's germline CDR1 is SGHRS and CDR2 YFSETQ. Trimming took off 3 bases at V and 4 bases at J, with 12 bases between the two ends. The CDR3 sequence: CASSSIKGADTQYF. DNA for the CDR3: TGCGCCAGCAGCTCCATTAAGGGCGCAGATACGCAGTATTTT.

The chain links TRBV6-5 to TRBJ1-1; no clear D gene. Germline CDR1 reads MNHEY; CDR2 reads SVGAGI. CDR3 length: 14 residues. V was shortened by 6 bases and J by 1 base, with 12 bases between the two germline ends. The CDR3 loop reads CASRPTTANTEAFF. The CDR3 coding sequence is TGTGCCAGCAGACCCACTACAGCGAACACTGAAGCTTTCTTT.

The chain employs TRBV30 and TRBJ2-7; D gene uncertain. Trimming took off 2 bases at V and 1 base at J, with 9 bases between the two ends. The V gene's germline CDR1 is GTSNPN and CDR2 SVGIG (reference sequence). This CDR3 has 13 residues. DNA of the CDR3: TGTGCCTGGAGTATATCACAGTCCTACGAGCAGTACTTC. The encoded protein is CAWSISQSYEQYF. Filled out from reference TRBV30 and TRBJ2-7, the complete variable domain reads SQTIHQWPATLVQPVGSPLSLECTVEGTSNPNLYWYRQAAGRGLQLLFYSVGIGQISSEVPQNLSASRPQDRQFILSSKKLLLSDSGFYLCAWSISQSYEQYFGPGTRLTVT.

The V gene is TRBV3-1 (or the pseudogene TRBV3-2), the J gene TRBJ1-2; the D is unclear. The germline gives CDR1 LGHDT, CDR2 YNNKEL (reference sequence). CDR3 size: 14 residues. V was shortened by 3 bases and J by 3 bases, with 11 bases between the two germline ends. The CDR3 DNA follows: TGTGCCAGCAGCCACCGGGAGGGCCACTATGGCTACACCTTC. Protein: CASSHREGHYGYTF.

The chain links TRBV28 to TRBJ2-2; 14 positions agree with TRBD2. The CDR3 runs 17 residues. J gave up 6 bases and V 7 bases, and 10 bases lay outside the gene matches. Per germline, CDR1 MDHEN and CDR2 SYDVKM. CDR3 DNA sequence: TGTGCCAGCACCCGGACTAGCGGGAGGCCCAGGGCCGGGGAGCTGTTTTTT. This sequence encodes CASTRTSGRPRAGELFF.

The chain links TRBV4-3 to TRBJ1-1, with 10 bases that match TRBD1. This CDR3 has 16 residues. V trimming: 3 bases; J trimming: 3 bases; junction bases outside the gene matches: 7. Germline lookup yields CDR1 LGHNA and CDR2 YSLEER. The CDR3 loop is CASSQLTGGLYTEAFF. DNA for the CDR3: TGCGCCAGCAGCCAGCTGACAGGGGGCTTGTACACTGAAGCTTTCTTT.

The genes are TRBV29-1 and TRBJ2-5; D is ambiguous. Germline V gene sequence: CDR1 SQVTM, CDR2 ANQGSEA. This CDR3 has 13 residues. The germline V and J ends were trimmed by 4 bases and 4 bases, with 13 bases remaining between them. Here the CDR3 reads CSVVGSFGETQYF. CDR3 DNA sequence: TGCAGCGTTGTAGGCTCATTCGGAGAGACCCAGTACTTC.

The rearrangement uses TRBV13 and TRBJ2-1; 7 bases are a match to TRBD2. Unmatched junction bases numbered 9, after V lost 6 bases and J lost 1 base. Germline V CDR1 and CDR2: PRHDT, FYEKMQ (reference sequence). This CDR3 is 16 amino acids long. The chain's CDR3 is CASRFSGPRSYNEQFF. CDR3 nucleotide sequence: TGTGCCAGCAGATTTAGCGGGCCAAGGTCCTACAATGAGCAGTTCTTC.

The rearrangement links TRBV4-3 to TRBJ1-2; perhaps TRBD1 as D (5 bases). The CDR3 length is 16 residues. Trimming removed 0 bases at V and 8 bases at J, with 19 bases between. Germline CDR1 reads LGHNA; CDR2 reads YSLEER. The CDR3 coding sequence is TGCGCCAGCAGCCAAGATCGGGTAGTCTACTCAGGGGGCTACACCTTC. This codes for CASSQDRVVYSGGYTF.

This clone showed up just once. The rearrangement joins TRBV5-1 to TRBJ2-7; 12 nucleotides match TRBD2. V lost 3 bases to trimming and J lost 0 bases; unmatched junction nucleotides: 4. The V gene's germline CDR1 is SGHRS and CDR2 YFSETQ. The CDR3 runs to 16 residues. The CDR3 here is CASSSTTSGSSYEQYF. In DNA, the CDR3 is TGCGCCAGCAGCTCTACGACTAGCGGGAGCTCCTACGAGCAGTACTTC.

The rearrangement uses TRBV19 and TRBJ1-2; a possible D gene is TRBD1 (6 bases). CDR3 length equals 17 residues. The V gene lost 6 bases and the J gene lost 7 bases, with 27 bases spanning the gap. In germline, CDR1 is LNHDA, CDR2 SQIVND (reference sequence). The CDR3 region has the DNA TGTGCCAGTAGAGGGACCGGGGTCCAGGGGCTGTCCGGTGGCTACACCTTC. Protein product: CASRGTGVQGLSGGYTF.

This clone was counted between two and nine times. The chain couples TRBV7-9 to TRBJ1-3; 8 bases align to TRBD1. The CDR3 has 16 amino acids. Losses at the gene ends were 5 bases for V and 0 bases for J; bases not matched to a gene: 6. Germline loops: CDR1 SEHNR, CDR2 FQNEAQ (reference sequence). CDR3 residues: CASSIDRGLSGNTIYF. In DNA form, the CDR3 reads TGTGCCAGCAGCATTGACAGGGGTCTCTCTGGAAACACCATATATTTT.